This T cell receptor (beta chain) was recorded in a study of untreated major depressive disorder. Study-level findings and limits: A comparatively small sample limits the generalizability of these findings. Depressed patients' CD4+ T cells carried increased TRBV05-01 (Vbeta 5.1) usage versus control CD4+ T cells.

The protocol was immunoSEQ multiplex PCR, while the TCRdb copy is restricted to in-frame clones and leaves out a portion. Among over 20,000 clones, 87% were seen once, and the ten largest hold 5.1%. The CDR3 extends over 15 amino acids. Per germline, CDR1 SGHAT and CDR2 FQNNGV. V shed 0 bases and J 4 bases; nucleotides not matched to a gene: 6. As regards this clone: Its specificity is not known.

This clonotype originated in a woman under 40 in good health. The gene calls are TRBV11-2 and TRBJ2-7; 7 bases fit TRBD1. Sequencing was done on a sample of CD4+ T cells from PBMCs. The CDR3 loop reads CASSLEVGQVYEQYF. DNA for the CDR3: TGTGCCAGCAGCTTAGAGGTAGGACAGGTTTACGAGCAGTACTTC.